Below are 7 T cell receptor beta chains sequenced from a single sample in a study of control samples from healthy donors and cancer patients. Only in-frame clones appear in the TCRdb table, and some are missing; sequencing was by immunoSEQ multiplex PCR. Of 65,000 to 75,000 clones in the sample, about 90% were seen once. The sequenced material came from blood. Receptor source: a woman aged 50 to 60 in good health.

The chain links TRBV29-1 to TRBJ2-1; 7 bases fit TRBD1. CDR1 is SQVTM and CDR2 is ANQGSEA in the germline V gene. V lost 6 bases to trimming and J lost 12 bases; unmatched junction nucleotides: 8. The CDR3 is made up of 11 amino acids. The CDR3 spells CSVNTGVPQFF. The CDR3 nucleotides are TGCAGCGTGAACACAGGGGTTCCGCAGTTCTTC.

This clone was counted a single time. The V gene is TRBV28, the J gene TRBJ1-2; D ambiguous. This CDR3 is 15 amino acids long. Germline CDR1 and CDR2: MDHEN and SYDVKM. The V end was cut by 8 bases, the J end by 3 bases, with 19 bases between. The CDR3 DNA reads TGTGCCAGCCACAGTTATGGGGAAGGTTACTATGGCTACACCTTC. Its protein is CASHSYGEGYYGYTF.

The V call is TRBV28, the J call TRBJ1-4; the D gene is possibly TRBD1 (6 bases). Germline CDR1 MDHEN, CDR2 SYDVKM. V was trimmed by 11 bases and J by 9 bases, leaving 22 bases between them. The CDR3 contains 14 residues. The CDR3 loop reads CAAEEGGTRKKLFF. CDR3 nucleotides: TGTGCCGCCGAGGAAGGGGGAACCCGGAAAAAACTGTTTTTT.

V is TRBV29-1 and J is TRBJ1-1, with a possible D match to TRBD1 (6 bases). The germline CDR1 and CDR2 sequences are SQVTM and ANQGSEA. This CDR3 comprises 14 residues. Trimming pared 4 bases from V and 5 bases from J, leaving 17 bases between. In DNA, the CDR3 is TGCAGCGTTGGAACAGGGATGGTCGGGACTGAAGCTTTCTTT. It encodes CSVGTGMVGTEAFF.

This rearrangement joins TRBV5-1 to TRBJ1-1, with D possibly being TRBD1 (5 bases). Trimming cost V 3 bases and J 0 bases, with 15 bases left between them. Germline V lookup: CDR1 SGHRS, CDR2 YFSETQ. The length of the CDR3 is 16 residues. CDR3: CASSSTVTALNTEAFF. CDR3 nucleotide sequence: TGCGCCAGCAGCTCGACTGTGACAGCCTTGAACACTGAAGCTTTCTTT.

V is TRBV12-5 and J is TRBJ1-5, with D possibly matching TRBD1 (5 bases). CDR3 length: 17 residues. In germline, CDR1 is LGHNT, CDR2 FRNRAP. Trimming removed 3 bases from V and 3 bases from J, with 18 bases in between. The CDR3 protein is CASGFHLGGVPNQPQHF. The CDR3 DNA reads as TGTGCTAGTGGTTTCCACCTCGGGGGGGTTCCCAATCAGCCCCAGCATTTT.

This rearrangement joins TRBV28 to TRBJ2-1; D unresolved. The V gene's germline CDR1 is MDHEN and CDR2 SYDVKM. Trimming stripped 6 bases from V and 0 bases from J, with 9 bases between. This CDR3 is 14 amino acids long. CDR3 bases: TGTGCCAGCAGGGTTACGAGCTCCTACAATGAGCAGTTCTTC. It codes for CASRVTSSYNEQFF. The variable domain in full, completed from reference TRBV28 and TRBJ2-1, reads DVKVTQSSRYLVKRTGEKVFLECVQDMDHENMFWYRQDPGLGLRLIYFSYDVKMKEKGDIPEGYSVSREKKERFSLILESASTNQTSMYLCASRVTSSYNEQFFGPGTRLTVL.